The 20 T cell receptor beta chains below come from one sample, sequenced in a study of CD8 T cells in ankylosing spondylitis. Study conclusions and caveats: One TCR beta motif, made up of 7 or 8 highly homologous variants, appeared characteristic of ankylosing spondylitis blood.

TCRdb itself ran the 5' RACE reads through MiXCR, one entry per CDR3 protein. Here the sample spans fewer than 650,000 distinct CDR3 sequences, about 13% being singletons. Their antigen targets remain unknown. The source material was blood, either unsorted or a sorted T cell fraction (not recorded which). These receptors all come from a male donor with ankylosing spondylitis.

This clonotype was observed a few times. The chain recombines TRBV20-1 with TRBJ2-1; D is tentatively TRBD1 or TRBD2 (7 bases each). Per germline, CDR1 DFQATT and CDR2 SNEGSKA (reference sequence). The V gene lost 6 bases and the J gene lost 6 bases, with 18 bases spanning the gap. There are 14 residues in the CDR3. CDR3: CSARGEGQGNEQFF. In DNA form, the CDR3 reads TGCAGTGCCAGGGGGGAGGGCCAGGGCAATGAGCAGTTCTTC.

The chain recombines TRBV6-1 with TRBJ1-1, with D possibly matching TRBD1 (5 bases). V shed 4 bases and J shed 0 bases, with 9 bases lying between them. The CDR3 loop spans 14 amino acids. Per germline, CDR1 MNHNS and CDR2 SASEGT. CDR3 DNA: TGTGCCAGCAGTGCACGGGGGGTGAACACTGAAGCTTTCTTT. This encodes CASSARGVNTEAFF.

The sample holds a few counts of this clonotype. The chain combines TRBV5-1 with TRBJ2-5, with D tentatively TRBD1 or TRBD2 (5 bases each). Trimming cost V 2 bases and J 5 bases, with 16 bases left between them. Germline-derived CDR1 and CDR2 are SGHRS and YFSETQ. This CDR3 is built from 15 residues. This CDR3 reads CASSFSGTPGETQYF. Written as DNA, the CDR3 is TGCGCCAGCAGCTTCTCCGGGACCCCTGGGGAGACCCAGTACTTC.

This clonotype was detected only a few times. This may be a read error: a much more frequent sequence differs by one nucleotide. V is TRBV2 and J is TRBJ2-2; TRBD1 agrees at 9 bases. V lost 5 bases to trimming and J lost 5 bases; unmatched junction nucleotides: 9. The CDR3 sequence is 16 residues long. Germline V gene data show CDR1 as SNHLY and CDR2 as FYNNEI. The CDR3: CASSRPGQGKTGELFF. As DNA, the CDR3 is TGTGCCAGCAGTCGACCGGGACAGGGCAAAACCGGGGAGCTGTTTTTT.

The V gene is TRBV12-3 or TRBV12-4, the J gene TRBJ1-1; D gene unclear. The CDR3 extends over 15 amino acids. Trimming pared 2 bases from V and 1 base from J, leaving 11 bases between. The DNA for the CDR3 is TGTGCCAGCAGTTTATCATCGGCAGAGAACACTGAAGCTTTCTTT. Translation: CASSLSSAENTEAFF.

This clonotype was counted at least ten times. This rearrangement joins TRBV7-9 to TRBJ2-2, with D perhaps matching TRBD2 (6 bases). The CDR3 covers 16 residues. Trimming stripped 6 bases from V and 0 bases from J, with 14 bases between. Germline CDR1 is SEHNR and CDR2 is FQNEAQ (reference sequence). Written as DNA, the CDR3 is TGTGCCAGCAGTCAGCGGGTATCTACGAACACCGGGGAGCTGTTTTTT. It yields the protein CASSQRVSTNTGELFF.

The genes are TRBV7-9 and TRBJ2-1, with a weak D call TRBD1 (6 bases). CDR3 size: 15 residues. The V and J ends lost 6 bases and 5 bases respectively, with 17 bases between them. Germline CDR1 SEHNR, CDR2 FQNEAQ (reference sequence). The CDR3 sequence: CASSFGGLRDNEQFF. The CDR3, as DNA: TGTGCCAGCAGTTTTGGGGGCCTACGAGACAATGAGCAGTTCTTC.

This clonotype appeared many times. CDR3 coding DNA: TGTGCCAGCAGGAGGGGGGAAGAGACCCAGTACTTC. Encoded protein: CASRRGEETQYF. The chain couples TRBV12-3 or TRBV12-4 to TRBJ2-5, with D perhaps TRBD1 or TRBD2 (6 bases each). Trimming removed 6 bases from V and 3 bases from J, with 8 bases in between. The CDR3 length is 12 residues.

The table lists this clonotype with a few counts. The rearrangement joins TRBV6-2 or TRBV6-3 to TRBJ2-1; tentatively, D is TRBD2 (5 bases). This CDR3 is 14 amino acids long. Trimming cost V 2 bases and J 3 bases, with 8 bases left between them. CDR1 is MNHEY, CDR2 SVGEGT, per germline. As DNA, the CDR3 is TGTGCCAGCAGTTACCCTCGGGACTACAATGAGCAGTTCTTC. Translating gives CASSYPRDYNEQFF.

This clonotype was seen a few times. The CDR3 DNA follows: TGCAGTGCTAGCCTGATCGGAGTACGCGGGAACACAGATACGCAGTATTTT. Amino acids: CSASLIGVRGNTDTQYF. V usage is TRBV20-1 and J usage is TRBJ2-3; D might be TRBD2 (6 bases). Germline CDR1 reads DFQATT; CDR2 reads SNEGSKA (reference sequence). The length of the CDR3 is 17 residues. V was shortened by 3 bases and J by 2 bases, with 21 bases between the two germline ends.

The chain combines TRBV4-1 with TRBJ1-5; D call uncertain. V was clipped by 3 bases and J by 0 bases, with 15 bases between them. Looked up from germline, CDR1 is MGHRA and CDR2 is YSYEKL. There are 17 residues in the CDR3. CDR3 nucleotides: TGCGCCAGCAGCCACCCCCGGCAGGTGCATAGCAATCAGCCCCAGCATTTT. Encoded protein: CASSHPRQVHSNQPQHF.

The chain combines TRBV20-1 with TRBJ1-4, with D maybe TRBD1 (6 bases). CDR3 size: 14 residues. Germline CDR1 and CDR2: DFQATT and SNEGSKA (reference sequence). Trimming left V 6 bases short and J 10 bases short, with 21 bases between. The CDR3 loop is CSAGPAGDVRKLFF. DNA of the CDR3: TGCAGTGCCGGGCCTGCAGGGGATGTGAGAAAACTGTTTTTT.

This clonotype was counted a few times. V usage is TRBV7-9 and J usage is TRBJ2-7; no definite D call. The germline CDR1 and CDR2 sequences are SEHNR and FQNEAQ (reference sequence). V was trimmed by 0 bases and J by 6 bases, leaving 9 bases between them. This CDR3 comprises 13 residues. CDR3 sequence reads: CASSLALLSEQYF. CDR3 sequence (DNA): TGTGCCAGCAGCTTAGCCCTCCTAAGCGAGCAGTACTTC.

This clonotype came up a few times. This chain uses TRBV12-3 or TRBV12-4 with TRBJ2-1; D may correspond to TRBD1 or TRBD2 (6 bases each). The germline V and J ends were trimmed by 5 bases and 3 bases, with 11 bases remaining between them. The CDR3 is made up of 14 amino acids. CDR3 coding DNA: TGTGCCAGCAGTCGAGGGGGGTTCTACAATGAGCAGTTCTTC. Protein sequence: CASSRGGFYNEQFF.

This clonotype was detected a few times. This rearrangement joins TRBV15 to TRBJ2-1; no definite D call. Germline V lookup: CDR1 LNHNV, CDR2 YYDKDF (reference sequence). V dropped 0 bases and J dropped 5 bases, with 11 bases sitting between them. The CDR3 has 15 residues. CDR3 amino acids: CATSRDLTTDNEQFF. The CDR3, as DNA: TGTGCCACCAGCAGAGATCTCACTACCGACAATGAGCAGTTCTTC.

The V gene is TRBV5-1, the J gene TRBJ1-4, with D maybe TRBD1 (5 bases). The CDR3 consists of 14 residues. Between the trimmed V and J ends, which lost 2 bases and 6 bases, there was a span of 11 bases. Germline CDR1 and CDR2: SGHRS and YFSETQ. This chain's CDR3 is CASSFKGGDEKLFF. The CDR3 DNA sequence: TGCGCCAGCAGCTTTAAGGGAGGGGATGAAAAACTGTTTTTT.

This clonotype occurred a few times. This sequence joins TRBV24-1 and TRBJ2-3, with 15 bases matching TRBD2. Germline V gene sequence: CDR1 KGHDR, CDR2 SFDVKD. Trimming at V came to 4 bases and at J to 3 bases, leaving 10 bases not matched to a gene. The CDR3 runs to 19 residues. CDR3 sequence reads: CATSDPSGTSGRFTDTQYF. CDR3 bases: TGTGCCACCAGTGACCCCTCCGGGACTAGCGGGAGGTTTACAGATACGCAGTATTTT.

This clonotype was observed a few times. This chain links TRBV3-1 with TRBJ2-7; D unresolved. CDR3 length: 13 residues. V dropped 3 bases and J dropped 2 bases, with 8 bases sitting between them. The V gene's germline CDR1 is LGHDT and CDR2 YNNKEL (reference sequence). The CDR3 DNA follows: TGTGCCAGCAGCCACCAAACACCCTACGAGCAGTACTTC. It encodes CASSHQTPYEQYF.

This clonotype turned up a few times. The chain recombines TRBV18 with TRBJ2-7, with TRBD2 matching 8 bases. V shed 6 bases and J 3 bases; nucleotides not matched to a gene: 10. This CDR3 is built from 15 residues. The V gene's germline CDR1 is KGHSH and CDR2 LQKENI. CDR3 residues: CASSPAVAGFYEQYV. The DNA for the CDR3 is TGTGCCAGCTCTCCAGCAGTAGCGGGGTTCTACGAGCAGTACGTC.

This clonotype was detected many times. The chain uses TRBV29-1 and TRBJ1-1; no clear D gene. Trimming removed 6 bases at V and 2 bases at J, with 16 bases between. The CDR3 is 14 residues long. CDR1 is SQVTM and CDR2 is ANQGSEA in the germline V gene. CDR3 region: CSVLQWPHNTEAFF. CDR3 nucleotides: TGCAGCGTGCTACAGTGGCCCCACAACACTGAAGCTTTCTTT.